The 19 T cell receptor beta chains reported below all come from one sample, sequenced in a study of blood T cell repertoires in COVID-19. Here immunoSEQ multiplex PCR was the method, and the copy in TCRdb shows in-frame clones only, minus some. Among roughly 250,000 clones listed, about 89% were seen once. Sequencing was performed on PBMCs or T cells enriched from blood (not recorded which). The receptors were sampled from a woman aged 18 to 35 who had recovered from COVID-19.

This clone was seen a single time. CDR3 sequence: CASSKAADKCGDEQFF. CDR3 sequence (DNA): TGTGCCAGCAGCAAAGCCGCAGACAAATGCGGGGATGAGCAGTTCTTC. The chain carries TRBV21-1 and TRBJ2-1; the table's D call of TRBD2 was not tested on the DNA. TRBV21-1 is a known pseudogene. The CDR3 has 16 residues.

J is TRBJ1-5 and V is TRBV12-3 or TRBV12-4; D remains unclear. Trimming cost V 3 bases and J 9 bases, with 6 bases left between them. The CDR3 runs to 11 residues. This CDR3 reads CASSFAGPQHF. CDR3 DNA sequence: TGTGCCAGCAGTTTCGCGGGGCCCCAGCATTTT.

The chain couples TRBV6-2 or TRBV6-3 to TRBJ1-1; D is perhaps TRBD1 (6 bases). Looked up from germline, CDR1 is MNHEY and CDR2 is SVGEGT. V lost 2 bases to trimming and J lost 10 bases, with 11 bases between them. This CDR3 is 12 amino acids long. CDR3: CASSYDRLGAFF. In DNA form, the CDR3 reads TGTGCCAGCAGTTACGACAGGTTAGGAGCTTTCTTT.

The V call is TRBV5-3, the J call TRBJ2-1; 12 bases fit TRBD2. TRBV5-3 counts as an open reading frame of uncertain function. Trimming removed 0 bases from V and 0 bases from J; junction bases left unmatched: 4. The CDR3 has 18 amino acids. In DNA, the CDR3 is TGTGCCAGAAGCTTGGTACTAGCGGGAGGTCACTCCTACAATGAGCAGTTCTTC. Protein: CARSLVLAGGHSYNEQFF.

This clone was recorded once. CDR3 sequence: CASSGQGQRLFF. The CDR3 DNA sequence: TGTGCCAGCAGCGGACAGGGTCAGAGACTGTTTTTT. The chain links TRBV7-6 to TRBJ1-4, with 8 bases matching TRBD1. Germline CDR1 reads SGHVS; CDR2 reads FNYEAQ. This CDR3 has 12 amino acids. V lost 5 bases to trimming and J lost 13 bases; unmatched junction nucleotides: 6.

This sequence joins TRBV7-8 and TRBJ1-3; D possibly corresponds to TRBD1 (5 bases). Trimming took off 6 bases at V and 4 bases at J, with 16 bases between the two ends. CDR1 and CDR2 (germline): SGHVS, FQNEAQ. The CDR3 length is 15 residues. The CDR3 protein is CASSYIRELGNTIYF. The DNA of the CDR3 is TGTGCCAGCAGTTATATCAGGGAACTAGGAAACACCATATATTTT.

The rearrangement links TRBV15 to TRBJ2-2, with a possible D match to TRBD2 (5 bases). This CDR3 contains 16 residues. Germline assignment: CDR1 LNHNV and CDR2 YYDKDF (reference sequence). V was shortened by 3 bases and J by 5 bases, with 16 bases between the two germline ends. CDR3 amino acids: CATSSEQRRGTGELFF. DNA for the CDR3: TGTGCCACCAGCAGCGAACAGAGGAGAGGGACCGGGGAGCTGTTTTTT.

V is TRBV7-2 and J is TRBJ1-1, with D maybe TRBD1 (6 bases). Trimming removed 4 bases at V and 4 bases at J, with 13 bases between. This CDR3 is 14 amino acids long. Germline CDR1 is SGHTA and CDR2 is FQGNSA. The DNA of the CDR3 is TGTGCCAGCAGCTCAAACAGGGCTACCACTGAAGCTTTCTTT. Translation gives CASSSNRATTEAFF.

The chain carries TRBV24-1 and TRBJ2-1; 12 bases match TRBD1. Germline-derived CDR1 and CDR2 are KGHDR and SFDVKD. The CDR3 covers 16 residues. The ends lost 3 bases at V and 6 bases at J; junction bases unmatched: 5. The CDR3 loop reads CATSDTRDRGLNEQFF. CDR3 DNA: TGTGCCACCAGTGATACCCGGGACAGGGGGCTCAATGAGCAGTTCTTC.

This chain connects TRBV6-4 to TRBJ2-3; 9 nucleotides match TRBD2. V shed 2 bases and J 4 bases; nucleotides not matched to a gene: 4. Looked up from germline, CDR1 is MRHNA and CDR2 is SNTAGT. The length of the CDR3 is 15 residues. The CDR3 sequence is CASSDRAGGPDTQYF. The CDR3 DNA reads as TGTGCCAGCAGTGACAGGGCGGGGGGGCCAGATACGCAGTATTTT.

The V call is TRBV4-2, the J call TRBJ1-3, with a tentative D call TRBD1 (5 bases). The CDR3 loop spans 17 amino acids. V was shortened by 0 bases and J by 0 bases, with 12 bases between the two germline ends. Germline CDR1 reads LGHNA; CDR2 reads YNFKEQ. The CDR3 DNA sequence: TGTGCCAGCAGCCAAGAGCGGGGCACCAGCTCTGGAAACACCATATATTTT. Its translation is CASSQERGTSSGNTIYF.

The chain employs TRBV3-1 (or the pseudogene TRBV3-2) and TRBJ2-7, with 7 bases that match TRBD1. This CDR3 has 16 residues. Per germline, CDR1 LGHDT and CDR2 YNNKEL (reference sequence). V lost 0 bases to trimming and J lost 3 bases; unmatched junction nucleotides: 8. This CDR3 is CASSQDRAQGDYEQYF. CDR3 nucleotide sequence: TGTGCCAGCAGCCAAGATCGGGCGCAGGGGGACTACGAGCAGTACTTC.

The rearrangement joins TRBV19 to TRBJ1-2; 7 bases are a match to TRBD1. CDR1 and CDR2 from the germline V gene are LNHDA and SQIVND (reference sequence). This CDR3 is 16 amino acids long. The V segment lost 4 bases and the J segment 1 base; nucleotides outside the gene matches: 9. DNA for the CDR3: TGTGCCAGTAGTACCGCCGGGACAGTCCTTAACTATGGCTACACCTTC. Translated, it gives CASSTAGTVLNYGYTF.

This chain's CDR3 is CASSFRGGETDTQYF. DNA of the CDR3: TGTGCCAGCAGTTTCCGAGGGGGCGAGACAGATACGCAGTATTTT. This sequence joins TRBV27 and TRBJ2-3; TRBD1 matches 7 bases. CDR1 and CDR2 from the germline V gene are MNHEY and SMNVEV (reference sequence). The junction had 6 bases not matched to a gene; V was cut back by 3 bases and J by 3 bases. This CDR3 spans 15 amino acids.

The genes are TRBV7-3 and TRBJ2-2, with D maybe TRBD1 (6 bases). The germline gives CDR1 SGHTA, CDR2 FQGTGA. The V and J ends lost 0 bases and 2 bases respectively, with 7 bases between them. The CDR3 runs to 15 residues. The CDR3 is CASSLTGANTGELFF. CDR3 sequence (DNA): TGTGCCAGCAGCTTAACGGGGGCCAACACCGGGGAGCTGTTTTTT.

This clone was detected only once. The chain carries TRBV3-1 (or the pseudogene TRBV3-2) and TRBJ2-2; no clear D. This CDR3 comprises 16 residues. Germline V gives CDR1 LGHDT, CDR2 YNNKEL (reference sequence). The V end was cut by 2 bases, the J end by 4 bases, with 14 bases between. The CDR3 loop is CASSQRGQRGTGELFF. CDR3 bases: TGTGCCAGCAGCCAAAGAGGTCAAAGAGGCACCGGGGAGCTGTTTTTT.

This chain connects TRBV12-3 or TRBV12-4 to TRBJ1-3; no definite D call. This CDR3 comprises 12 residues. Trimming stripped 5 bases from V and 6 bases from J, with 8 bases between. The CDR3 DNA reads TGTGCCAGCAGTAGACAAGAAAACACCATATATTTT. This translates into CASSRQENTIYF.

The chain employs TRBV7-3 and TRBJ2-2, with 8 bases fitting TRBD1. Looked up from germline, CDR1 is SGHTA and CDR2 is FQGTGA. The V segment lost 1 base and the J segment 6 bases; nucleotides outside the gene matches: 4. The CDR3 consists of 15 residues. The CDR3 loop is CASSLIQGAAGELFF. DNA for the CDR3: TGTGCCAGCAGCTTAATTCAGGGGGCCGCCGGGGAGCTGTTTTTT. Supplemented by reference TRBV7-3 and TRBJ2-2, the full variable domain reads GAGVSQTPSNKVTEKGKYVELRCDPISGHTALYWYRQSLGQGPEFLIYFQGTGAADDSGLPNDRFFAVRPEGSVSTLKIQRTERGDSAVYLCASSLIQGAAGELFFGEGSRLTVL.

In this sample, this clone turned up a few times. The chain links TRBV12-3 or TRBV12-4 to TRBJ1-1; no firm D call. CDR3 length equals 11 residues. Trimming left V 6 bases short and J 8 bases short, with 10 bases between. This CDR3 is CASSIAVEAFF. The CDR3 nucleotides are TGTGCCAGCAGCATAGCTGTCGAAGCTTTCTTT.